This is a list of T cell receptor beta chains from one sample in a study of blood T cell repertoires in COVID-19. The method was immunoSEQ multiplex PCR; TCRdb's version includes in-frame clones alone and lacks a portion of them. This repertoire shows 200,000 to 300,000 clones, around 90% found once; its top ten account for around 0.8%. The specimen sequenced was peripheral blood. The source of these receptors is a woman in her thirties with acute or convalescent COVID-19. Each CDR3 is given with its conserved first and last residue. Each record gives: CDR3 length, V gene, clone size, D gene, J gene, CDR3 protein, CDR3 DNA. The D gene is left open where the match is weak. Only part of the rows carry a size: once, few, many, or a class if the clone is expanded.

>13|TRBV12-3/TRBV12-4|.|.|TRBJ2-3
CASRNSSTDTQYF
TGTGCCAGCAGAAACAGTAGCACAGATACGCAGTATTTT
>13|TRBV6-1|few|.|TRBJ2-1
CASSEATHNEQFF
TGTGCCAGCAGTGAAGCGACTCACAATGAGCAGTTCTTC
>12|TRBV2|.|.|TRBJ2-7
CASSAVGVEQYF
TGTGCCAGCAGTGCGGTAGGGGTCGAGCAGTACTTC
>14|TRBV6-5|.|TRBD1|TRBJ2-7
CASSTRQGSNEQYF
TGTGCCAGCAGTACCCGACAGGGGTCGAACGAGCAGTACTTC
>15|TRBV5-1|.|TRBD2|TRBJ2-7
CASSLGTSGRSEQYF
TGCGCCAGCAGCTTAGGGACTAGCGGGAGAAGCGAGCAGTACTTC
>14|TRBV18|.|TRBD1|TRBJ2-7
CASSSRTGRYEQYF
TGTGCCAGCTCATCACGGACAGGGAGGTACGAGCAGTACTTC
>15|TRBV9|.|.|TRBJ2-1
CASSVEWESYNEQFF
TGTGCCAGCAGCGTAGAGTGGGAGTCCTACAATGAGCAGTTCTTC
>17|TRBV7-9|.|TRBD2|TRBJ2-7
CASSLGGIAGLSYEQYF
TGTGCCAGCAGCCTAGGTGGAATAGCGGGCCTCTCCTACGAGCAGTACTTC
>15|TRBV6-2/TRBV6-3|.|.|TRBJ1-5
CASSYPSQGNQPQHF
TGTGCCAGCAGTTACCCGTCCCAGGGGAACCAGCCCCAGCATTTT
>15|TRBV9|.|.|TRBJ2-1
CASSGGEGGYNEQFF
TGTGCCAGCAGCGGCGGGGAGGGGGGATACAATGAGCAGTTCTTC
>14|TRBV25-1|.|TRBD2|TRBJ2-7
CASSGLAGRTEQYF
TGTGCCAGCAGTGGACTAGCGGGACGGACGGAGCAGTACTTC
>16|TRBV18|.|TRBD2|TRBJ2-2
CASSPGTSGQTGELFF
TGTGCCAGCTCACCCGGGACTAGCGGTCAGACCGGGGAGCTGTTTTTT
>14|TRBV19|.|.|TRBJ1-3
CASMGQGFENTIYF
TGTGCCAGTATGGGACAAGGCTTTGAAAACACCATATATTTT
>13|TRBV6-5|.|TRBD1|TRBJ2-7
CASKDRTAYEQYF
TGTGCCAGCAAGGACAGGACCGCCTACGAGCAGTACTTC
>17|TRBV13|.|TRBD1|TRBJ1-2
CASSPRTGGWWDYGYTF
TGTGCCAGCAGCCCCCGGACAGGGGGCTGGTGGGACTATGGCTACACCTTC
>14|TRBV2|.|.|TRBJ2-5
CASSVVTRQETQYF
TGTGCCAGCAGTGTAGTCACCCGCCAAGAGACCCAGTACTTC
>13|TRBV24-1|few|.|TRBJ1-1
CATSDLGVTEAFF
TGTGCCACCAGTGATTTAGGGGTTACTGAAGCTTTCTTT
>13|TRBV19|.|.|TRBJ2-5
CASSIGLQETQYF
TGTGCCAGTAGTATAGGTTTACAAGAGACCCAGTACTTC
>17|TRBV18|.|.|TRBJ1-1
CASSPTRGQLGNTEAFF
TGTGCCAGCTCACCCACACGTGGACAGCTCGGGAACACTGAAGCTTTCTTT
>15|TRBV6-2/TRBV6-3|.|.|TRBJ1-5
CASSYPAGGNQPQHF
TGTGCCAGCAGTTACCCCGCCGGAGGCAATCAGCCCCAGCATTTT
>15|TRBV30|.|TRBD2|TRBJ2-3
CAWSPAGGYTDTQYF
TGTGCCTGGAGTCCAGCGGGGGGATACACAGATACGCAGTATTTT
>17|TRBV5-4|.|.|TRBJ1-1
CASSWSGQGLPRGEAFF
TGTGCCAGCAGCTGGAGCGGCCAGGGCCTCCCGCGGGGTGAAGCTTTCTTT
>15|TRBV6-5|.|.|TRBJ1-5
CASRRSGASNQPQHF
TGTGCCAGCAGAAGAAGCGGGGCAAGCAATCAGCCCCAGCATTTT
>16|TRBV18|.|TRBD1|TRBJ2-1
CASSPLRDRGYNEQFF
TGTGCCAGCTCACCACTCCGGGACAGGGGTTACAATGAGCAGTTCTTC
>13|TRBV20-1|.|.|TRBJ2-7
CSASAGVGYEQYF
TGCAGTGCTAGTGCAGGGGTTGGCTACGAGCAGTACTTC